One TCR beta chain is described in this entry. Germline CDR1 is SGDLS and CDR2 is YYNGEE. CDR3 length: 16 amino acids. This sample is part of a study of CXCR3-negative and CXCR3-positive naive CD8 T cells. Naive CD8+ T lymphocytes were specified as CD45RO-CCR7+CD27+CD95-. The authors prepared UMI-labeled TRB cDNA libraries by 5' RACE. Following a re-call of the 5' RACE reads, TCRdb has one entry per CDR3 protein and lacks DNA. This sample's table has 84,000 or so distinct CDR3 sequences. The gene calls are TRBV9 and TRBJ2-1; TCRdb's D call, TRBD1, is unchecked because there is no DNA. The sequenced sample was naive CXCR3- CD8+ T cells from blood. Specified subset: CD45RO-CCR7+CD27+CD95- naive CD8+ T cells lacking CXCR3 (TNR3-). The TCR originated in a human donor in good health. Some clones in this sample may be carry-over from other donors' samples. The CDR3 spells CASSPQDRGRYNEQFF.